The source of this T cell receptor (beta chain) is a study of shared clonotypes between healthy human individuals. Findings and limits, study-wide: Few donors restricted represented genetic and exposure-history diversity.

About 30,000 T cell genomes, or approximately 190 ng DNA, went into the sorted-subset replicate PCRs. Clones were sequenced by immunoSEQ multiplex PCR, and TCRdb holds only the in-frame ones, with some missing. Of some 2 million clones in the sample, over 85% were seen once. A note on this clone: What it binds is unknown.

In the naive CD8 group, cells lacked CD45RO and were positively selected for CCR7, so terminally differentiated effector memory CD45RA+ cells were left out. V shed 7 bases, J shed 2 bases, and the junction held 7 bases outside the gene matches. CDR3 length: 14 amino acids. Germline CDR1 and CDR2: MDHEN and SYDVKM. Sequenced: naive CD8+ T cells sorted from blood. This chain joins TRBV28 and TRBJ2-7, with TRBD2 matching 8 bases. The receptor comes from a man aged 18 to 30 in good health. CDR3 nucleotides: TGTGCCAGCAAAGGAGCGGGGGAGACCTACGAGCAGTACTTC. Translation gives CASKGAGETYEQYF.